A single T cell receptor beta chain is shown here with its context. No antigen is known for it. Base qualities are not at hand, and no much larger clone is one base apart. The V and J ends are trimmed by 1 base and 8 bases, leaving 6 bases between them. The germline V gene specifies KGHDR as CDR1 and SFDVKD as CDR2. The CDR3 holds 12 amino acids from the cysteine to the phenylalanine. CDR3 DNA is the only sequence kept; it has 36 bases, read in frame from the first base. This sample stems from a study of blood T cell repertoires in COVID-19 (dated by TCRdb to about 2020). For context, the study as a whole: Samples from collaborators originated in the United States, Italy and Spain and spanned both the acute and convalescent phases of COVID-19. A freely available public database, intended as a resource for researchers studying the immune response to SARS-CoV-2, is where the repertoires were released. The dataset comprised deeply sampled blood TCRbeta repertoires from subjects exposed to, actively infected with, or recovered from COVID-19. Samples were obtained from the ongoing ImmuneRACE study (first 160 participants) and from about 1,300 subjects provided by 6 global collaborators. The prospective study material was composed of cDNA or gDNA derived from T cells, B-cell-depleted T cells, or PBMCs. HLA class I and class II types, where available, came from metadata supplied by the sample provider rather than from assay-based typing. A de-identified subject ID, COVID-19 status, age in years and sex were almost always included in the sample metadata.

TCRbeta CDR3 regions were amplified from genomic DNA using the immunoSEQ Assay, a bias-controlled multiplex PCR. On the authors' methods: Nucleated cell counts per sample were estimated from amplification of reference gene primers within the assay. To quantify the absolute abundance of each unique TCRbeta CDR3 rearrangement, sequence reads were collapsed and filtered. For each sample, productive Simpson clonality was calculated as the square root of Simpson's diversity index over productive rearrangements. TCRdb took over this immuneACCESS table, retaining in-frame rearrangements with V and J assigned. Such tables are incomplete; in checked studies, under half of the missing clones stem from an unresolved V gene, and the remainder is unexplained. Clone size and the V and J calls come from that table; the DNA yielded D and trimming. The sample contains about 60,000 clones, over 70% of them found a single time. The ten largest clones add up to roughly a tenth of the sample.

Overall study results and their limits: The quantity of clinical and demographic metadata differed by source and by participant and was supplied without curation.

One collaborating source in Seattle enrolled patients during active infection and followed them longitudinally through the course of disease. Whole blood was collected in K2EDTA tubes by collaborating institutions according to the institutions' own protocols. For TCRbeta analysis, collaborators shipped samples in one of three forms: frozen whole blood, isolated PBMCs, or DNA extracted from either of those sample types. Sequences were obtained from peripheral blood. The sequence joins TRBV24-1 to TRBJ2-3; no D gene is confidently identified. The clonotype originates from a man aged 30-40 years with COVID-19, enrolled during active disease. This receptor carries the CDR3 CATSDFRVTQYF. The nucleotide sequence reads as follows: TGTGCCACCAGTGATTTTCGCGTTACGCAGTATTTT.